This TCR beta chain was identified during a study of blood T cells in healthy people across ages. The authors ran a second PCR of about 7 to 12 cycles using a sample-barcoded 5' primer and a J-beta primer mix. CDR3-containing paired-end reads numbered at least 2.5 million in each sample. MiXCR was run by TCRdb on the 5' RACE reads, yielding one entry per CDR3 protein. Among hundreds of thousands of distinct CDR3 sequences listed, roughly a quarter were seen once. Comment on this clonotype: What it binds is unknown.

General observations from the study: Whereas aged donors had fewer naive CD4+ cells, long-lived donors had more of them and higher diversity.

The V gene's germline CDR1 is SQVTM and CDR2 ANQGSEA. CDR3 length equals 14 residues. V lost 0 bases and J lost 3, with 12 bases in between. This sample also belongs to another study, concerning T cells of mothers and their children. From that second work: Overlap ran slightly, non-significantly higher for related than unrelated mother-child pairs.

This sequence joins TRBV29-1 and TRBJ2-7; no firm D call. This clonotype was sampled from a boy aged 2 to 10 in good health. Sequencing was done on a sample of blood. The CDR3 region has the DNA TGCAGCGTTGAAGATAGCTGGCCAGGCTACGAGCAGTACTTC. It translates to CSVEDSWPGYEQYF.